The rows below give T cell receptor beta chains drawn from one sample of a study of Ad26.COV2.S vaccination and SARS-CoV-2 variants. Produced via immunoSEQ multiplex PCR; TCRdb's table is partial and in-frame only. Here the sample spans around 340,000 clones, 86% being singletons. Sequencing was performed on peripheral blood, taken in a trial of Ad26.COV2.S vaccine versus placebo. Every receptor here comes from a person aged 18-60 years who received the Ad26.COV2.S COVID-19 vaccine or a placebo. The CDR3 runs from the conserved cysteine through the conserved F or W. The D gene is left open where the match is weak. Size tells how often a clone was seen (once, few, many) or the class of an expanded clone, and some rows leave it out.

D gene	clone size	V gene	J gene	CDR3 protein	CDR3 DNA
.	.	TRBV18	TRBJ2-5	CASSLRAKETQYF	TGTGCCAGCTCCCTTCGAGCTAAAGAGACCCAGTACTTC
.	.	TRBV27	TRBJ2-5	CASSPYRGGETQYF	TGTGCCAGCAGTCCCTACAGGGGGGGAGAGACCCAGTACTTC
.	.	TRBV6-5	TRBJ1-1	CASSYHGGMNTEAFF	TGTGCCAGCAGTTATCATGGCGGGATGAACACTGAAGCTTTCTTT
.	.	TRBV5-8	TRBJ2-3	CASSLGQYTDTQYF	TGTGCCAGCAGCTTGGGGCAGTACACAGATACGCAGTATTTT
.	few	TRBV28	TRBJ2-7	CASSLFMAGSYEQYF	TGTGCCAGCAGTTTATTTATGGCGGGAAGCTACGAGCAGTACTTC
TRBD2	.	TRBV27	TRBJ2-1	CASTSSGSNEQFF	TGTGCCAGCACCTCTAGCGGGAGTAATGAGCAGTTCTTC
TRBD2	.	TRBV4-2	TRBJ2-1	CASSQQGGSRSYNEQFF	TGTGCCAGCAGCCAACAGGGCGGGAGTAGGTCCTACAATGAGCAGTTCTTC
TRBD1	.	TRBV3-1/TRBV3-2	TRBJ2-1	CASRDRGGSYNEQFF	TGTGCCAGCAGAGACAGGGGGGGCTCCTACAATGAGCAGTTCTTC
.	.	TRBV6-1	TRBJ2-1	CASSEQARNEQFF	TGTGCCAGCAGTGAACAGGCGAGGAATGAGCAGTTCTTC
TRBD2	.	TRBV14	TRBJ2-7	CASSQPGTSQDWQYF	TGTGCCAGCAGCCAACCCGGGACTAGTCAGGATTGGCAGTACTTC
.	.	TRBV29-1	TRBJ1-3	CSAGRGNTIYF	TGCAGCGCCGGCAGGGGAAACACCATATATTTT
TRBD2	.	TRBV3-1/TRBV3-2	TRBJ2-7	CASSQLSGGYEQYF	TGTGCCAGCAGCCAGCTTTCGGGGGGCTACGAGCAGTACTTC
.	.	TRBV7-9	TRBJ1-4	CASCRGHATNEKLFF	TGTGCCAGCTGCCGGGGGCATGCAACTAATGAAAAACTGTTTTTT
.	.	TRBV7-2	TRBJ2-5	CASSLPLARETQYF	TGTGCCAGCAGCTTACCGCTAGCCCGAGAGACCCAGTACTTC
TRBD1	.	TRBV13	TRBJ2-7	CASSAPFGQGVSYEQYF	TGTGCCAGCAGCGCCCCGTTTGGACAGGGCGTCTCCTACGAGCAGTACTTC
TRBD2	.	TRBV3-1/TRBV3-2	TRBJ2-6	CASSRRLAGAGANVLTF	TGTGCCAGCAGCCGAAGATTAGCGGGAGCTGGGGCCAACGTCCTGACTTTC
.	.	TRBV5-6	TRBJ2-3	CASSHQDTDTQYF	TGTGCCAGCAGCCACCAGGACACAGATACGCAGTATTTT
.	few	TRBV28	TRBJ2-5	CASSQDRMGTQYF	TGTGCCAGCAGCCAGGACAGAATGGGGACCCAGTACTTC
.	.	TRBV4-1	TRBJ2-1	CASSQRENAYNEQFF	TGCGCCAGCAGCCAGAGGGAGAACGCCTACAATGAGCAGTTCTTC
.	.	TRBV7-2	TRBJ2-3	CASSAQSWDTQYF	TGTGCCAGCAGCGCACAGAGTTGGGATACGCAGTATTTT
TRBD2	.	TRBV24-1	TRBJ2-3	CATSDTGLAGADTQYF	TGTGCCACCAGTGATACCGGACTAGCGGGAGCAGATACGCAGTATTTT
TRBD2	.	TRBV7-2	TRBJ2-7	CASSLAQVIAGGFSYEQYF	TGTGCCAGCAGCTTAGCGCAGGTCATAGCGGGAGGTTTCTCCTACGAGCAGTACTTC
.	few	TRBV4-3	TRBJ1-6	CASSQGGVESRPLHF	TGCGCCAGCAGCCAGGGAGGGGTGGAATCTAGACCCCTCCACTTT
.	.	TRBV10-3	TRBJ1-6	CAISDRVGNSPLHF	TGTGCCATCAGTGACAGGGTTGGGAATTCACCCCTCCACTTT
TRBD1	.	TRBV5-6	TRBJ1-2	CASSLQGYGYTF	TGTGCCAGCAGCCTACAGGGGTATGGCTACACCTTC
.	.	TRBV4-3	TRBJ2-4	CASSQEYARQLAKNIQYF	TGCGCCAGCAGCCAAGAGTACGCGCGACAACTAGCCAAAAACATTCAGTACTTC
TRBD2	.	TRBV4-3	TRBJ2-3	CASSQRASGGYTDTQYF	TGCGCCAGCAGCCAAAGGGCTAGCGGGGGATACACAGATACGCAGTATTTT
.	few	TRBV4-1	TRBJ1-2	CASSQELQGGYGYTF	TGCGCCAGCAGCCAAGAACTACAAGGTGGCTATGGCTACACCTTC
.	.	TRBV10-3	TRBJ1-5	CAVRDAIGSNQPQHF	TGTGCCGTCCGGGACGCAATAGGGAGCAATCAGCCCCAGCATTTT
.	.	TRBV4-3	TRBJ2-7	CASSQDATARGREQYF	TGCGCCAGCAGCCAAGACGCGACGGCCAGGGGACGGGAGCAGTACTTC
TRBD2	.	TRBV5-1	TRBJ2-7	CASSLVAGGPEEQYF	TGCGCCAGCAGCTTGGTCGCGGGGGGGCCGGAAGAGCAGTACTTC
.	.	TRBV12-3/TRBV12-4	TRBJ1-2	CASSLQYGYTF	TGTGCCAGCAGTTTACAGTATGGCTACACCTTC
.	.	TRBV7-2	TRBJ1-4	CASSLVFSRREDEKLFF	TGTGCCAGCAGCTTAGTTTTTAGTAGGAGGGAGGATGAAAAACTGTTTTTT
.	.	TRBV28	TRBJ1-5	CASSFPGESNQPQHF	TGTGCCAGCAGTTTTCCAGGGGAAAGCAATCAGCCCCAGCATTTT
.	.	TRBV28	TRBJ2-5	CASSLLERWDQETQYF	TGTGCCAGCAGTTTGTTGGAGCGATGGGATCAAGAGACCCAGTACTTC
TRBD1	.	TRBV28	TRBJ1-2	CASSFLGQGRGYTF	TGTGCCAGCAGTTTCCTCGGACAGGGGCGAGGCTACACCTTC
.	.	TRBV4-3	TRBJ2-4	CASSQDEQWGNIQYF	TGCGCCAGCAGCCAAGACGAACAGTGGGGGAACATTCAGTACTTC
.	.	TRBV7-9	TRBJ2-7	CASSSPTYSYEQYF	TGTGCCAGCAGCTCGCCGACATATTCCTACGAGCAGTACTTC
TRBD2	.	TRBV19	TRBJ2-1	CASSIGLAGGNEQFF	TGTGCCAGTAGTATAGGACTAGCGGGAGGCAATGAGCAGTTCTTC
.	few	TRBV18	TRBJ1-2	CASSPPGGYGYTF	TGTGCCAGCTCACCACCGGGGGGCTATGGCTACACCTTC
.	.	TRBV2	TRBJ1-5	CASSADRFNQPQHF	TGTGCCAGCAGCGCCGACAGGTTCAATCAGCCCCAGCATTTT
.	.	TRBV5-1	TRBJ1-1	CASSLDQSGAAEAFF	TGCGCCAGCAGCTTGGATCAGAGCGGGGCGGCTGAAGCTTTCTTT
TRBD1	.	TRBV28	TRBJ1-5	CASSLDRGVQPQHF	TGTGCCAGCAGTTTAGACAGGGGGGTTCAGCCCCAGCATTTT
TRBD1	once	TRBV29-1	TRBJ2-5	CSGRTGGETQYF	TGCAGCGGAAGGACAGGGGGGGAGACCCAGTACTTC
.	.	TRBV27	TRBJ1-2	CASSLSGQRGFNYGYTF	TGTGCCAGCAGTTTATCCGGTCAGCGAGGATTTAACTATGGCTACACCTTC
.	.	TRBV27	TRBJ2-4	CASTMKGKNIQYF	TGTGCCAGCACAATGAAGGGCAAAAACATTCAGTACTTC
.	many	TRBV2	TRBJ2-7	CASSDRDTPYEQYF	TGTGCCAGCAGTGACCGGGACACCCCCTACGAGCAGTACTTC
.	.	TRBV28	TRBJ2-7	CASSLSAEGVYEQYF	TGTGCCAGCAGTTTATCCGCAGAGGGTGTCTACGAGCAGTACTTC
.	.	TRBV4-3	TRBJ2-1	CASSQGTAGLVGYNEQFF	TGCGCCAGCAGCCAAGGGACAGCCGGACTAGTGGGGTACAATGAGCAGTTCTTC
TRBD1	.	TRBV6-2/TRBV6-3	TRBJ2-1	CASSSPGQGLSYNEQFF	TGTGCCAGCAGCTCACCGGGACAGGGCCTGTCCTACAATGAGCAGTTCTTC
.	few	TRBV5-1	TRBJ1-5	CASSLDPGVGPQHF	TGCGCCAGCAGCTTGGATCCAGGGGTCGGGCCCCAGCATTTT
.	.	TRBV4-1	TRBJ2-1	CASTTEGAYNEQFF	TGCGCCAGCACCACTGAGGGCGCTTACAATGAGCAGTTCTTC
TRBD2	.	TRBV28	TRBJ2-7	CASSPLAGKSYEQYF	TGTGCCAGCAGTCCCCTAGCGGGGAAATCCTACGAGCAGTACTTC